This TCR beta chain was recorded in a study of blood T cell repertoires in COVID-19. Measured with immunoSEQ multiplex PCR; TCRdb has only the in-frame clones, and not every one. In the table there are about 220,000 clones, 86% of which are singletons. CDR3 length: 16 residues. Enrolled through a virtual design, the participants were between roughly 18 and 90 years of age and came from 24 US areas. J is TRBJ1-4 and V is TRBV21-1; the table names TRBD1, a call not compared with the DNA. TRBV21-1 is designated a pseudogene. Sequenced: PBMCs or T cells enriched from blood (not recorded which). The clonotype comes from a woman aged 40-49 years with acute COVID-19. This chain's CDR3 is CASSKEEAGLNEKLFF. In nucleotides, the CDR3 is TGTGCCAGCAGCAAAGAGGAAGCAGGCCTTAATGAAAAACTGTTTTTT.